This T cell receptor beta chain was observed in a study of blood T cell repertoires in COVID-19. Looking at the study overall: Italy, Spain and the United States were the sources of the convalescent and acute COVID-19 samples. T cells, B-cell-depleted T cells, or PBMCs supplied cDNA or gDNA.

V lost 5 bases and J lost 8; bases outside the gene matches: 11. The CDR3 consists of 14 residues. CDR1 and CDR2 from the germline V gene are SGDLS and YYNGEE. Authors' processing steps: Cell counts per sample came from amplifying reference gene primers. Profiled with immunoSEQ multiplex PCR; TCRdb holds only in-frame clones, not every one. Clonal size and the V and J genes are those of that table, whereas D and trimming came from the DNA. The table has 70,000 to 85,000 clones, around four fifths seen once. This sequence originates from a man of 80 years or more with active or convalescent COVID-19. This rearrangement joins TRBV9 to TRBJ1-2; 8 positions match TRBD1. What was sequenced was peripheral blood. CDR3 nucleotides: TGTGCCAGCAGTAAATTCCAGGGGGCGGAGGGCTACACCTTC. Translated, it gives CASSKFQGAEGYTF.